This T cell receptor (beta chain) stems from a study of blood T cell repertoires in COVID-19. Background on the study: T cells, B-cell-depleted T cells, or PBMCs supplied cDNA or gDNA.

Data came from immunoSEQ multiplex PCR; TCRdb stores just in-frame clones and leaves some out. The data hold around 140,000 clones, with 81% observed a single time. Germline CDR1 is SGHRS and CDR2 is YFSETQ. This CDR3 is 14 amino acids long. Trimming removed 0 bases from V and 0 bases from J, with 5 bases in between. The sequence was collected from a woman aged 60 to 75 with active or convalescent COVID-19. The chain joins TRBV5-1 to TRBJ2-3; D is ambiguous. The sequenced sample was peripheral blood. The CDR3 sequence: CASSLALSTDTQYF. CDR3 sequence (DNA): TGCGCCAGCAGCTTGGCCTTGAGCACAGATACGCAGTATTTT.